This T cell receptor beta chain was identified in a study of identical twins. The table lists this clonotype with a few counts. The CDR3 sequence is 15 residues long. Germline CDR1 and CDR2: SGHTA and FQGTGA. Trimming took off 1 base at V and 3 bases at J, with 11 bases between the two ends. MiXCR was run by TCRdb on the 5' RACE reads, yielding one entry per CDR3 protein. The sample shows approximately 220,000 distinct CDR3 sequences, 6.5% to 9% of them seen only once. This same sample was also part of a study on yellow fever vaccine responses in identical twins.

The sequenced material came from CD8+ T cells sorted from blood. This sequence joins TRBV7-3 and TRBJ2-3, with a tentative D call TRBD1 (5 bases). This clonotype was obtained from a woman aged 18-30 years in good health. The CDR3 loop is CASSLMAGSTDTQYF. In nucleotides, the CDR3 is TGTGCCAGCAGCTTAATGGCAGGGTCTACAGATACGCAGTATTTT. Combining the CDR3 with reference TRBV7-3 and TRBJ2-3 gives the whole variable domain GAGVSQTPSNKVTEKGKYVELRCDPISGHTALYWYRQSLGQGPEFLIYFQGTGAADDSGLPNDRFFAVRPEGSVSTLKIQRTERGDSAVYLCASSLMAGSTDTQYFGPGTRLTVL.